The clone carrying this T cell receptor beta chain has a handful of counts. Its antigen is unidentified. From 5'RACE with constant-segment primers came TCR alpha and TCR beta cDNA libraries that carried sample barcodes and UMIs. TCRdb independently ran MiXCR on the 5' RACE reads; one entry per CDR3 protein. In the table there are about 210,000 distinct CDR3 sequences, more than 9% of which are singletons. This entry belongs to a study of T-cell memory formation after mild COVID-19. V dropped 6 bases and J dropped 7 bases, with 16 bases sitting between them. The CDR3 sequence is 14 residues long. General study findings and limits: Contracting clones from day 15 to 85 showed balanced CD4/CD8; later expanders favored CD4+. The authors left the SARS-CoV-2 specificity of second-wave clones peaking on day 37 unconfirmed. Of the contracting clones, CD4+ ones lay mainly in CM and EM, and CD8+ ones in EMRA.

V is TRBV12-3 or TRBV12-4 and J is TRBJ1-5; D is unclear. Sequencing was performed on PBMCs or a T cell subset sorted from them (not recorded which). The source is a man younger than 35 who had mild COVID-19 (a few samples of this study predate the infection). Cell type and time point are not known. The CDR3 loop reads CASSSTDPGQPQHF. CDR3 in DNA: TGTGCCAGCAGCTCAACGGACCCCGGGCAGCCCCAGCATTTT.